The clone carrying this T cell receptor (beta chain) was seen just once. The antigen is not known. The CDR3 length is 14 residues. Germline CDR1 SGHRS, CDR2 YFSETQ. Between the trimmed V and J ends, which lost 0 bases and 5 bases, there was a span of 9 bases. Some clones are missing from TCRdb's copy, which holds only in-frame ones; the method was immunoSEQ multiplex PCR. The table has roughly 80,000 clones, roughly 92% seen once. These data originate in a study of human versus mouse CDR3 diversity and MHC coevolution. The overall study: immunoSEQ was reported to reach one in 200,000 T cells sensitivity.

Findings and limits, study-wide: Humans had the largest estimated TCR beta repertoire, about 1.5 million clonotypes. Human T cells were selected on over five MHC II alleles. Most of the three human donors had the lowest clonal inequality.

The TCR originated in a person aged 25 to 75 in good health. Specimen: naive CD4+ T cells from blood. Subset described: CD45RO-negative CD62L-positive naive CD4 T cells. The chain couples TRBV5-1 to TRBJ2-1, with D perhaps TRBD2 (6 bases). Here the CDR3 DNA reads TGCGCCAGCAGCTTGGGGCGGGATCACAATGAGCAGTTCTTC. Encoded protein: CASSLGRDHNEQFF.